This TCR beta chain was recorded in a study of cytomegalovirus exposure and HLA in healthy donors. Findings of the study overall: A cluster of highly shared sequence variants was likely a sequencing artifact. Common viral pathogens seemed, in a later analysis, to connect with several of the most significant clusters. Later analysis suggested most CMV-associated TCR beta chains were HLA-restricted. Fewer N-insertions (relative to the roughly 700-donor mean) were reportedly seen in an Asian-associated ancestry cluster in a later analysis.

A multiplex PCR was run with 60 Vbeta primers and 13 Jbeta primers. The table came from immunoSEQ multiplex PCR; TCRdb's copy has only in-frame clones and leaves some out. The sample has approximately 95,000 clones, 78% seen once. In regard to this clone: The antigen is unknown.

Sequenced: PBMCs. The clonotype comes from a woman aged 40 to 55 in good health and CMV-seropositive.

The DNA of the CDR3 is TGTGCCAGCGGAAGTAGCGGGACCCTAAACACCGGGGAGCTGTTTTTT. Amino acid sequence: CASGSSGTLNTGELFF. The chain uses TRBV2 and TRBJ2-2; 8 bases match TRBD2. CDR1 and CDR2 from the germline V gene are SNHLY and FYNNEI. Trimming at V came to 8 bases and at J to 2 bases, leaving 10 bases not matched to a gene. This CDR3 region has 16 residues.